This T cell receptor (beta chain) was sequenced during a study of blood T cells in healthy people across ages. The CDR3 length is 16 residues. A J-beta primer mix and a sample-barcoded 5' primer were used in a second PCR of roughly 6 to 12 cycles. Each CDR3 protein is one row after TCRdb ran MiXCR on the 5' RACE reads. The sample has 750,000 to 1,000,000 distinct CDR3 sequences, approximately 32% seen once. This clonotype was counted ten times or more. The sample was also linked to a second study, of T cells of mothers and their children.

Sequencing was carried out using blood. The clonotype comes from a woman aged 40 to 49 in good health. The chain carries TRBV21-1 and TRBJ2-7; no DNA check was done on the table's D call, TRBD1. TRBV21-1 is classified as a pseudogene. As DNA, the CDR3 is TGTGCCAGCAGCAAAGATTATAGGGGGACAGGGAATGAGCAGTACTTC. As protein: CASSKDYRGTGNEQYF.